These 23 T cell receptor beta chains came from one sample sequenced in a study of blood T cell repertoires in COVID-19 (dated by TCRdb to 2018 to 2020). The library was prepared using the immunoSEQ multiplex PCR assay. In TCRdb, the immuneACCESS table is reduced to in-frame sequences with V and J assigned. These tables do not hold every clone; where another copy was compared, an unresolved V gene accounts for under half, and the others remain unexplained. The sample includes 120,000 or so clones, with around 89% observed a single time. Jointly, the top ten make up approximately 1.5% of the sample. Sample: peripheral blood. Receptors originate from a human donor in a cohort sampled during active COVID-19.

The chain couples TRBV28 to TRBJ2-7, with D perhaps matching TRBD2 (6 bases). The germline CDR1 and CDR2 sequences are MDHEN and SYDVKM. The ends were cut back, 5 bases at V and 3 bases at J, with 14 bases in the middle. The CDR3 has 14 amino acids. CDR3 residues: CASSPGTFYYEQYF. The CDR3 nucleotides read TGTGCCAGCAGTCCTGGGACTTTCTACTACGAGCAGTACTTC.

This chain joins TRBV5-4 and TRBJ1-6; 9 positions agree with TRBD1. V shed 4 bases and J 7 bases; nucleotides not matched to a gene: 6. Germline loops: CDR1 SGHNT, CDR2 YYREEE (reference sequence). This CDR3 region has 15 residues. The CDR3 DNA sequence: TGTGCCAGCAGCAGCCGGGACAGGGACAATTCACCCCTCCACTTT. It translates to CASSSRDRDNSPLHF.

The genes are TRBV28 and TRBJ2-1; 14 bases match TRBD2. Unmatched junction bases numbered 10, after V lost 5 bases and J lost 1 base. The CDR3 has 19 amino acids. CDR1 and CDR2 from the germline V gene are MDHEN and SYDVKM. CDR3 sequence: CASSHYPGLAGVSYNEQFF. The CDR3 DNA reads as TGTGCCAGCAGTCATTACCCGGGACTAGCGGGAGTGTCCTACAATGAGCAGTTCTTC.

V and J are TRBV2 and TRBJ2-1, with D possibly being TRBD2 (6 bases). This CDR3 region has 15 residues. Per germline, CDR1 SNHLY and CDR2 FYNNEI. Trimming left V 4 bases short and J 0 bases short, with 10 bases between. The CDR3 loop is CASSAGGSSYNEQFF. The CDR3 DNA follows: TGTGCCAGCAGTGCTGGGGGGAGCTCCTACAATGAGCAGTTCTTC.

The V gene is TRBV7-9, the J gene TRBJ1-1, with D possibly TRBD1 on 5 matching bases. In germline, CDR1 is SEHNR, CDR2 FQNEAQ (reference sequence). Trimming cost V 4 bases and J 3 bases, with 9 bases left between them. The CDR3 is made up of 13 amino acids. CDR3 DNA: TGTGCCAGCAGCTCACAAGGGGACACTGAAGCTTTCTTT. Protein: CASSSQGDTEAFF. Combining the CDR3 with reference TRBV7-9 and TRBJ1-1 gives the whole variable domain DTGVSQNPRHKITKRGQNVTFRCDPISEHNRLYWYRQTLGQGPEFLTYFQNEAQLEKSRLLSDRFSAERPKGSFSTLEIQRTEQGDSAMYLCASSSQGDTEAFFGQGTRLTVV.

The CDR3 loop reads CASSESLAGTRSYNEQFF. In nucleotides, the CDR3 is TGCGCCAGCAGTGAGTCGTTAGCGGGGACGCGCTCGTACAATGAGCAGTTCTTC. The chain is built from TRBV10-1 and TRBJ2-1; 8 bases fit TRBD2. Trimming at V came to 0 bases and at J to 4 bases, leaving 11 bases not matched to a gene. Germline CDR1 reads WNHNN; CDR2 reads SYGVQD (reference sequence). The CDR3 consists of 18 residues.

The J gene is TRBJ2-2, the V gene TRBV5-6; 9 nucleotides agree with TRBD1. Germline loops: CDR1 SGHDT, CDR2 YYEEEE. The V and J ends lost 1 base and 3 bases, in that order; junction bases with no gene match: 10. The CDR3 totals 18 residues. The DNA for the CDR3 is TGTGCCAGCAGCTTGTTTGTACTGGGACAGGGCTACACCGGGGAGCTGTTTTTT. Amino acid sequence: CASSLFVLGQGYTGELFF.

With respect to this clone: The junction does not match germline at one end; this may be a read error. The V and J genes are TRBV7-7 and TRBJ1-1; D is possibly TRBD1 (5 bases). The CDR3 is 18 amino acids. Germline assignment: CDR1 SSHAT and CDR2 FNYEAQ (reference sequence). The CDR3 reads CASSLVDLYWGGNTEAFF. CDR3 nucleotide sequence: TGTGCTAGCAGCTTAGTCGACCTCTACTGGGGCGGGAACACTGAAGCTTTCTTT.

The chain combines TRBV6-5 with TRBJ2-2; 7 bases line up with TRBD1. The CDR3 runs to 14 residues. V shed 6 bases, J shed 6 bases, and the junction held 7 bases outside the gene matches. Germline-derived CDR1 and CDR2 are MNHEY and SVGAGI. CDR3: CASSRQGSAGELFF. In nucleotides, the CDR3 is TGTGCCAGCAGCCGACAGGGCTCGGCCGGGGAGCTGTTTTTT.

This sequence joins TRBV2 and TRBJ1-2; 7 positions match TRBD1. The CDR3 length is 15 residues. V was pared by 2 bases and J by 3 bases, with 6 bases of the junction left unmatched. CDR1 and CDR2 from the germline V gene are SNHLY and FYNNEI. In DNA form, the CDR3 reads TGTGCCAGCAGTGAACAGGGGGTGATGGACTATGGCTACACCTTC. Translation gives CASSEQGVMDYGYTF.

DNA of the CDR3: TGTGCCAGCAGCTTAGGCGACCGGGACAGCAAAGAGACCCAGTACTTC. This codes for CASSLGDRDSKETQYF. The rearrangement uses TRBV7-9 and TRBJ2-5, with 7 bases identical to TRBD1. The CDR3 is 16 amino acids. The V and J ends lost 1 base and 3 bases, in that order; junction bases with no gene match: 8. The germline V gene has CDR1 SEHNR and CDR2 FQNEAQ (reference sequence).

As to this clone: This could be a read error, since a much larger clone is one nucleotide away. This chain connects TRBV7-9 to TRBJ1-5, with D possibly matching TRBD1 (5 bases). Trimming left V 5 bases short and J 6 bases short, with 8 bases between. The CDR3 length is 12 residues. CDR1 and CDR2 from the germline V gene are SEHNR and FQNEAQ (reference sequence). The CDR3 protein is CASSDGGQPQHF. The CDR3 DNA follows: TGTGCCAGCAGCGACGGGGGTCAGCCCCAGCATTTT.

This clone was detected only once. V is TRBV28 and J is TRBJ1-4; 7 bases fit TRBD1. The J segment lost 12 bases and the V segment lost 3 bases, leaving 7 bases of the junction unmatched. Germline V CDR1 and CDR2: MDHEN, SYDVKM. The CDR3 covers 13 residues. CDR3 region: CASSLVRTGELFF. The CDR3 bases are TGTGCCAGCAGTTTGGTCCGCACAGGGGAACTGTTTTTT.

The rearrangement links TRBV6-5 to TRBJ1-1; D might be TRBD1 (5 bases). The V gene lost 8 bases and the J gene lost 11 bases, with 12 bases spanning the gap. The CDR3 contains 10 residues. Germline V gives CDR1 MNHEY, CDR2 SVGAGI. The CDR3 is CASQGAQAFF. In DNA, the CDR3 is TGTGCCAGCCAGGGCGCCCAGGCTTTCTTT.

The gene calls are TRBV7-2 and TRBJ1-3; 7 bases agree with TRBD1. The CDR3 is made up of 12 amino acids. V lost 5 bases to trimming and J lost 10 bases; unmatched junction nucleotides: 5. Germline assignment: CDR1 SGHTA and CDR2 FQGNSA. The CDR3 bases are TGTGCCAGCAGCGAAACAGGGGTTACCATATATTTT. It codes for CASSETGVTIYF.

The chain couples TRBV4-1 to TRBJ2-1, with D possibly TRBD1 on 6 matching bases. Trimming removed 0 bases at V and 5 bases at J, with 14 bases between. This CDR3 is built from 16 residues. Germline lookup yields CDR1 MGHRA and CDR2 YSYEKL. The CDR3 DNA reads TGCGCCAGCAGCCAAGATAAAACAGGGTCCCACAATGAGCAGTTCTTC. Its translation: CASSQDKTGSHNEQFF.

This clone was seen more than once but under ten times. The V call is TRBV4-1, the J call TRBJ2-1; 9 nucleotides line up with TRBD1. Trimming took 5 bases from V and 4 from J; bases not matched to a gene: 9. From germline, CDR1 is MGHRA and CDR2 YSYEKL. CDR3 length: 16 amino acids. Written as DNA, the CDR3 is TGCGCCAGCAGCGGAGAGGGACAGGGCGCGTACAATGAGCAGTTCTTC. It specifies CASSGEGQGAYNEQFF.

The V gene is TRBV28, the J gene TRBJ2-5; D possibly corresponds to TRBD2 (5 bases). Germline values: CDR1 MDHEN, CDR2 SYDVKM. V was cut by 6 bases and J by 7 bases, with 15 bases left in between. The CDR3 covers 13 residues. The DNA for the CDR3 is TGTGCCAGCAGGCCAGGACTTGTAGGGACCCAGTACTTC. This gives the protein CASRPGLVGTQYF.

The chain is built from TRBV11-2 and TRBJ2-1, with D perhaps TRBD1 (6 bases). The CDR3 spans 16 residues. The V end was cut by 7 bases, the J end by 5 bases, with 21 bases between. Per germline, CDR1 SGHAT and CDR2 FQNNGV. The DNA of the CDR3 is TGTGCCAGCAACTTTAAGCCGACGTGGGGGCACAATGAGCAGTTCTTC. It encodes CASNFKPTWGHNEQFF. Full variable domain (remainder filled in from reference TRBV11-2 and TRBJ2-1): EAGVAQSPRYKIIEKRQSVAFWCNPISGHATLYWYQQILGQGPKLLIQFQNNGVVDDSQLPKDRFSAERLKGVDSTLKIQPAKLEDSAVYLCASNFKPTWGHNEQFFGPGTRLTVL.

This chain uses TRBV6-5 with TRBJ1-1, with D hard to call. From germline, CDR1 is MNHEY and CDR2 SVGAGI. CDR3 length: 14 amino acids. V lost 5 bases and J lost 1, with 11 bases in between. The DNA for the CDR3 is TGTGCCAGCAGTCCTCGCGGGCAGAACACTGAAGCTTTCTTT. It translates to CASSPRGQNTEAFF.

This rearrangement joins TRBV14 to TRBJ1-2; no clear D gene. Germline CDR1 reads SGHDN; CDR2 reads FVKESK. Trimming took 1 base from V and 10 from J, leaving 7 bases between them. The length of the CDR3 is 11 residues. CDR3 sequence: CASSQGASYTF. CDR3 nucleotides: TGTGCCAGCAGCCAAGGGGCGTCCTACACCTTC.

The chain uses TRBV13 and TRBJ2-7; 9 bases agree with TRBD1. After removal of 4 bases from V and 1 base from J, the junction contained 2 bases not matched to a gene. The CDR3 has 14 amino acids. Germline V lookup: CDR1 PRHDT, CDR2 FYEKMQ (reference sequence). Written as DNA, the CDR3 is TGTGCCAGCAGCTGGGGACAGGGATCCTACGAGCAGTACTTC. As protein: CASSWGQGSYEQYF.

For the CDR3, the DNA is TGTGCCAGCAGTAGAACCGGGACAGAGTATGGCTACACCTTC. As protein: CASSRTGTEYGYTF. The chain links TRBV6-5 to TRBJ1-2; 7 bases are shared with TRBD1. CDR3 length equals 14 residues. Looked up from germline, CDR1 is MNHEY and CDR2 is SVGAGI. V shed 5 bases and J 5 bases; nucleotides not matched to a gene: 8.